This TCR beta chain emerged from a study of blood T cell repertoires in COVID-19. Profiled with immunoSEQ multiplex PCR; TCRdb holds only in-frame clones, not every one. The profile shows 250,000 to 350,000 clones, 70% to 90% of them singletons. This CDR3 is 14 amino acids long. The V end lost 4 bases, the J end lost 0 bases, and 7 bases lay between the germline ends. In germline, CDR1 is KGHSH, CDR2 LQKENI. This chain uses TRBV18 with TRBJ1-3, with no clear D. The clonotype comes from a woman between 25 and 40 years old who had recovered from COVID-19. The source material was PBMCs or T cells enriched from blood (not recorded which). The CDR3 nucleotides are TGTGCCAGCTCACGAGGCAACTCTGGAAACACCATATATTTT. It yields the protein CASSRGNSGNTIYF.